The rows below give T cell receptor beta chains drawn from one sample of a study of shared clonotypes between healthy human individuals. Profiling relied on immunoSEQ multiplex PCR, and the TCRdb table lists in-frame clones only, not all of them. The repertoire holds some 650,000 clones, with about 96% as singletons. The sample comprised naive CD4+ T cells sorted from blood. Receptor source: a woman in her twenties or thirties in good health. The CDR3 runs from the conserved cysteine through the conserved F or W. The order of the fields is clone size, D gene, J gene, V gene, CDR3 protein, CDR3 DNA. A D gene is named only where the DNA matches it firmly. For some rows the clone size is stated as once, few or many, or as a class when expanded; others skip it.

abundance: .; d_gene: .; j_gene: TRBJ2-5; v_gene: TRBV4-1; CDR3aa: CASSPGDQLYQETQYF; CDR3nt: TGCGCCAGCAGCCCGGGGGACCAGCTGTACCAAGAGACCCAGTACTTC
abundance: once; d_gene: TRBD2; j_gene: TRBJ2-5; v_gene: TRBV10-3; CDR3aa: CAISESGTNQETQYF; CDR3nt: TGTGCCATCAGTGAGTCGGGGACTAATCAAGAGACCCAGTACTTC
abundance: .; d_gene: .; j_gene: TRBJ2-7; v_gene: TRBV4-1; CDR3aa: CASSQGATAYEQYF; CDR3nt: TGCGCCAGCAGCCAAGGAGCCACTGCGTACGAGCAGTACTTC
abundance: .; d_gene: .; j_gene: TRBJ2-5; v_gene: TRBV10-3; CDR3aa: CAISVDGQETQYF; CDR3nt: TGTGCCATCAGTGTTGACGGTCAAGAGACCCAGTACTTC
abundance: .; d_gene: .; j_gene: TRBJ1-1; v_gene: TRBV18; CDR3aa: CASSSTLGSNTEAFF; CDR3nt: TGTGCCAGCTCATCTACCCTGGGGTCGAACACTGAAGCTTTCTTT
abundance: .; d_gene: TRBD2; j_gene: TRBJ2-1; v_gene: TRBV4-1; CDR3aa: CASSHGLAGQIEQFF; CDR3nt: TGCGCCAGCAGCCATGGGCTAGCGGGACAGATTGAGCAGTTCTTC
abundance: few; d_gene: .; j_gene: TRBJ1-5; v_gene: TRBV6-1; CDR3aa: CASSDDPGQPQHF; CDR3nt: TGTGCCAGCAGTGACGACCCTGGGCAGCCCCAGCATTTT
abundance: .; d_gene: TRBD2; j_gene: TRBJ2-1; v_gene: TRBV2; CDR3aa: CASSEEGLNEQFF; CDR3nt: TGTGCCAGCAGTGAAGAGGGACTAAATGAGCAGTTCTTC
abundance: .; d_gene: .; j_gene: TRBJ2-5; v_gene: TRBV5-1; CDR3aa: CASSFGTAEETQYF; CDR3nt: TGCGCCAGCAGCTTCGGTACAGCCGAAGAGACCCAGTACTTC
abundance: .; d_gene: .; j_gene: TRBJ2-5; v_gene: TRBV19; CDR3aa: CASSFQETQYF; CDR3nt: TGTGCCAGTAGTTTCCAAGAGACCCAGTACTTC
abundance: .; d_gene: TRBD2; j_gene: TRBJ2-6; v_gene: TRBV28; CDR3aa: CASSSPGAGGPGANVLTF; CDR3nt: TGTGCCAGCAGTTCGCCGGGAGCGGGAGGGCCTGGGGCCAACGTCCTGACTTTC
abundance: .; d_gene: .; j_gene: TRBJ1-1; v_gene: TRBV7-9; CDR3aa: CALGETGPRAGTEAFF; CDR3nt: TGTGCCCTGGGGGAAACAGGGCCCCGCGCGGGCACTGAAGCTTTCTTT
abundance: .; d_gene: TRBD1; j_gene: TRBJ2-1; v_gene: TRBV5-1; CDR3aa: CASSPYRGRVDEQFF; CDR3nt: TGCGCCAGCAGCCCCTACAGGGGGCGTGTGGATGAGCAGTTCTTC
abundance: .; d_gene: .; j_gene: TRBJ2-7; v_gene: TRBV6-5; CDR3aa: CASSYSQGPIYEQYF; CDR3nt: TGTGCCAGCAGTTACTCGCAGGGACCGATTTACGAGCAGTACTTC
abundance: few; d_gene: TRBD2; j_gene: TRBJ2-1; v_gene: TRBV4-1; CDR3aa: CASSQAPTSGYNEQFF; CDR3nt: TGCGCCAGCAGCCAAGCGCCGACTAGCGGGTACAATGAGCAGTTCTTC
abundance: .; d_gene: .; j_gene: TRBJ1-1; v_gene: TRBV10-3; CDR3aa: CAISGLGGAGTEAFF; CDR3nt: TGTGCCATCAGTGGATTGGGGGGCGCGGGCACTGAAGCTTTCTTT
abundance: once; d_gene: .; j_gene: TRBJ1-2; v_gene: TRBV5-6; CDR3aa: CASSLWTVNYGYTF; CDR3nt: TGTGCCAGCAGCTTATGGACAGTCAACTATGGCTACACCTTC
abundance: .; d_gene: .; j_gene: TRBJ2-3; v_gene: TRBV30; CDR3aa: CAWGFGADTQYF; CDR3nt: TGTGCCTGGGGCTTCGGGGCTGATACGCAGTATTTT
abundance: .; d_gene: TRBD1; j_gene: TRBJ1-1; v_gene: TRBV28; CDR3aa: CASSKRTGRDTEAFF; CDR3nt: TGTGCCAGCAGTAAACGGACAGGGAGGGACACTGAAGCTTTCTTT
abundance: .; d_gene: .; j_gene: TRBJ2-3; v_gene: TRBV5-4; CDR3aa: CASSPDSRTDTQYF; CDR3nt: TGTGCCAGCAGCCCCGACTCCCGCACAGATACGCAGTATTTT
abundance: .; d_gene: .; j_gene: TRBJ1-1; v_gene: TRBV7-9; CDR3aa: CASSLGRSEAFF; CDR3nt: TGTGCCAGCAGCTTAGGACGGTCTGAAGCTTTCTTT
abundance: once; d_gene: TRBD2; j_gene: TRBJ2-1; v_gene: TRBV4-1; CDR3aa: CASSQEGLAGAGSYNEQFF; CDR3nt: TGCGCCAGCAGCCAAGAAGGACTAGCGGGAGCCGGTTCTTACAATGAGCAGTTCTTC
abundance: .; d_gene: TRBD2; j_gene: TRBJ2-1; v_gene: TRBV28; CDR3aa: CASRQERGYNEQFF; CDR3nt: TGTGCCAGCAGACAGGAGCGGGGTTACAATGAGCAGTTCTTC
abundance: .; d_gene: .; j_gene: TRBJ1-5; v_gene: TRBV28; CDR3aa: CASSPSGNQPQHF; CDR3nt: TGTGCCAGCAGCCCGAGCGGCAATCAGCCCCAGCATTTT
abundance: .; d_gene: .; j_gene: TRBJ2-1; v_gene: TRBV7-9; CDR3aa: CASSLSEEQFF; CDR3nt: TGTGCCAGCAGCTTGAGCGAAGAGCAGTTCTTC
abundance: .; d_gene: .; j_gene: TRBJ2-1; v_gene: TRBV28; CDR3aa: CASSLRVSSYNEQFF; CDR3nt: TGTGCCAGCAGTTTACGGGTTAGCTCCTACAATGAGCAGTTCTTC
abundance: .; d_gene: TRBD2; j_gene: TRBJ2-5; v_gene: TRBV27; CDR3aa: CASGTSGRGETQYF; CDR3nt: TGTGCCAGTGGGACTAGCGGGAGAGGAGAGACCCAGTACTTC
abundance: few; d_gene: .; j_gene: TRBJ1-2; v_gene: TRBV28; CDR3aa: CASSLSDYGYTF; CDR3nt: TGTGCCAGCAGTTTATCGGACTATGGCTACACCTTC
abundance: .; d_gene: TRBD2; j_gene: TRBJ2-3; v_gene: TRBV28; CDR3aa: CASTNAGTSGYTQYF; CDR3nt: TGTGCCAGCACTAACGCCGGGACTAGCGGTTATACGCAGTATTTT
abundance: .; d_gene: TRBD2; j_gene: TRBJ2-3; v_gene: TRBV19; CDR3aa: CASRTSGGGDTQYF; CDR3nt: TGTGCCAGTAGGACTAGCGGGGGGGGAGATACGCAGTATTTT
abundance: .; d_gene: .; j_gene: TRBJ2-1; v_gene: TRBV5-4; CDR3aa: CASSLPRAQSRSYNEQFF; CDR3nt: TGTGCCAGCAGCTTACCCCGGGCCCAGTCAAGGTCCTACAATGAGCAGTTCTTC
abundance: .; d_gene: .; j_gene: TRBJ2-7; v_gene: TRBV15; CDR3aa: CATSRDPGQAYEQYF; CDR3nt: TGTGCCACCAGCAGAGATCCGGGACAAGCATACGAGCAGTACTTC
abundance: once; d_gene: .; j_gene: TRBJ1-1; v_gene: TRBV5-6; CDR3aa: CASSLYMGEMNTEAFF; CDR3nt: TGTGCCAGCAGCTTGTATATGGGGGAGATGAACACTGAAGCTTTCTTT
abundance: once; d_gene: .; j_gene: TRBJ1-2; v_gene: TRBV28; CDR3aa: CASSPNYGYTF; CDR3nt: TGTGCCAGCTCCCCCAACTATGGCTACACCTTC
abundance: .; d_gene: .; j_gene: TRBJ1-3; v_gene: TRBV6-6; CDR3aa: CASTKRHGDSGNTIYF; CDR3nt: TGTGCCAGCACTAAGCGGCATGGAGACTCTGGAAACACCATATATTTT
abundance: .; d_gene: TRBD1; j_gene: TRBJ1-4; v_gene: TRBV28; CDR3aa: CASSLFQGAAEKLFF; CDR3nt: TGTGCCAGCAGTTTATTTCAGGGGGCGGCTGAAAAACTGTTTTTT
abundance: .; d_gene: .; j_gene: TRBJ1-1; v_gene: TRBV7-9; CDR3aa: CASSLFPIGSGKTEAFF; CDR3nt: TGTGCCAGCAGCTTATTTCCAATCGGGTCAGGAAAAACTGAAGCTTTCTTT
abundance: .; d_gene: .; j_gene: TRBJ1-2; v_gene: TRBV15; CDR3aa: CATSRATYPGADGYTF; CDR3nt: TGTGCCACCAGCAGAGCCACTTACCCGGGGGCGGATGGCTACACCTTC
abundance: .; d_gene: .; j_gene: TRBJ1-1; v_gene: TRBV5-3; CDR3aa: CARSLRGEKRDTEAFF; CDR3nt: TGTGCCAGAAGCTTGAGAGGGGAGAAAAGGGACACTGAAGCTTTCTTT
abundance: .; d_gene: .; j_gene: TRBJ2-7; v_gene: TRBV4-1; CDR3aa: CASSLIATYEQYF; CDR3nt: TGCGCCAGCAGCCTAATTGCCACATACGAGCAGTACTTC
abundance: .; d_gene: .; j_gene: TRBJ1-2; v_gene: TRBV7-9; CDR3aa: CASSLERRQEYYGYTF; CDR3nt: TGTGCCAGCAGCTTAGAGAGGAGACAGGAATACTATGGCTACACCTTC
abundance: .; d_gene: .; j_gene: TRBJ2-7; v_gene: TRBV19; CDR3aa: CASSPTGGYEQYF; CDR3nt: TGTGCCAGTAGCCCGACTGGGGGGTACGAGCAGTACTTC
abundance: .; d_gene: .; j_gene: TRBJ2-7; v_gene: TRBV6-5; CDR3aa: CASSYRGGEQYF; CDR3nt: TGTGCCAGCAGTTACAGGGGCGGCGAGCAGTACTTC
abundance: .; d_gene: TRBD1; j_gene: TRBJ1-5; v_gene: TRBV30; CDR3aa: CAWSRQGNQPQHF; CDR3nt: TGTGCCTGGAGTAGACAGGGAAATCAGCCCCAGCATTTT
abundance: .; d_gene: .; j_gene: TRBJ1-1; v_gene: TRBV7-4; CDR3aa: CASSLSRRSMNTEAFF; CDR3nt: TGTGCCAGCAGCTTAAGCAGGAGGAGTATGAACACTGAAGCTTTCTTT
abundance: .; d_gene: .; j_gene: TRBJ1-2; v_gene: TRBV10-3; CDR3aa: CAITLLQHYGYTF; CDR3nt: TGTGCCATCACCCTGCTACAGCACTATGGCTACACCTTC
abundance: .; d_gene: TRBD2; j_gene: TRBJ2-7; v_gene: TRBV2; CDR3aa: CASNPTGTSGYEQYF; CDR3nt: TGTGCCAGCAACCCTACCGGGACTAGCGGTTACGAGCAGTACTTC